A single sample is the source of the 21 T cell receptor beta chains below, sequenced in a study of CD8 T cells in Susac syndrome (dated by TCRdb to about 2019). Libraries were prepared through the immunoSEQ multiplex PCR assay. RNA was extracted using the RNeasy kit, and roughly 0.5 to 1 ug of the RNA was reverse transcribed with random hexamers. TCRdb itself trimmed the public reads at Q25 with fastp, ran MiXCR and retained productive beta chains. Rows are unified per CDR3 protein, each entry keeping the most common DNA and genes. The sample data list hundreds of thousands of distinct CDR3 sequences, and roughly 85% of these were observed just once. The ten largest clones represent approximately 0.11% of the sample. Material: CD8+ T cells from PBMCs. Receptor source: a human donor with multiple sclerosis.

V and J are TRBV27 and TRBJ2-1, with 7 bases lining up with TRBD2. The CDR3 extends over 15 amino acids. V was pared by 1 base and J by 9 bases, with 9 bases of the junction left unmatched. In germline, CDR1 is MNHEY, CDR2 SMNVEV (reference sequence). The CDR3 loop reads CASSLWASGLGEQFF. CDR3 sequence (DNA): TGTGCCAGCAGTTTATGGGCTAGCGGACTGGGTGAGCAGTTCTTC.

The V and J genes are TRBV7-3 and TRBJ2-7, with 9 bases identical to TRBD1. CDR1 is SGHTA and CDR2 is FQGTGA in the germline V gene. Germline trimming cut 6 bases from V and 5 bases from J; bases unmatched to any gene: 20. The CDR3 contains 18 residues. The CDR3 DNA reads as TGTGCCAGCAGGACAGGGGGATTGGCGGGGCCACCAAGGAACGAGCAGTACTTC. Its translation is CASRTGGLAGPPRNEQYF.

This clonotype was counted once. The rearrangement links TRBV9 to TRBJ1-5, with unresolved D. This CDR3 region has 14 residues. Germline values: CDR1 SGDLS, CDR2 YYNGEE. Trimming took off 3 bases at V and 2 bases at J, with 9 bases between the two ends. CDR3: CASSDDAGNQPQHF. CDR3 nucleotides: TGTGCCAGCAGCGACGACGCCGGCAATCAGCCCCAGCATTTT.

V usage is TRBV6-5 and J usage is TRBJ2-1; no definite D call. Germline CDR1 is MNHEY and CDR2 is SVGAGI. CDR3 length: 16 residues. Trimming removed 0 bases at V and 0 bases at J, with 9 bases between. CDR3 loop: CASSYSGLSSYNEQFF. CDR3 nucleotides: TGTGCCAGCAGTTACTCTGGGCTAAGCTCCTACAATGAGCAGTTCTTC.

The CDR3 region has the DNA TGTGCCAGCACCTTGACAGGGGGAGGCACTGAAGCTTTCTTT. Residues: CASTLTGGGTEAFF. The rearrangement links TRBV27 to TRBJ1-1, with TRBD1 matching over 9 bases. The length of the CDR3 is 14 residues. Germline CDR1 MNHEY, CDR2 SMNVEV (reference sequence). V lost 7 bases, J lost 4 bases, and 7 bases stayed unmatched.

This clonotype was recorded only once. The CDR3 protein is CASSLEGLAGYNEQFF. The CDR3 coding sequence is TGTGCCAGCAGCTTAGAAGGTTTAGCGGGGTACAATGAGCAGTTCTTC. The gene calls are TRBV7-6 and TRBJ2-1; TRBD2 matches 8 bases. V shed 1 base, J shed 4 bases, and the junction held 6 bases outside the gene matches. This CDR3 is 16 amino acids long. Germline V gene sequence: CDR1 SGHVS, CDR2 FNYEAQ.

This chain connects TRBV28 to TRBJ2-5, with D possibly being TRBD2 (5 bases). Trimming removed 3 bases at V and 0 bases at J, with 11 bases between. Germline V gives CDR1 MDHEN, CDR2 SYDVKM. CDR3 length equals 15 residues. In DNA form, the CDR3 reads TGTGCCAGCAGTTTCCCTACTAGGAACCAAGAGACCCAGTACTTC. This gives the protein CASSFPTRNQETQYF.

This chain connects TRBV7-9 to TRBJ1-2; possibly TRBD1 for D (5 bases). This CDR3 is built from 13 residues. Germline V gene lookup returns CDR1 SEHNR and CDR2 FQNEAQ (reference sequence). The CDR3: CCGSGEESYGYTF. CDR3 DNA: TGTTGCGGGTCGGGGGAAGAGAGCTATGGCTACACCTTC.

The chain couples TRBV9 to TRBJ2-1; the match to TRBD1 covers 8 bases. The CDR3 sequence is 15 residues long. Germline CDR1 is SGDLS and CDR2 is YYNGEE. With 4 bases clipped from V and 10 bases from J, the junction kept 13 bases outside the gene matches. The CDR3 here is CASSSTTGVVMEQFF. The CDR3 bases are TGTGCCAGCAGCTCAACGACAGGGGTGGTAATGGAGCAGTTCTTC.

V gene TRBV7-9 combines with J gene TRBJ2-7, with TRBD2 matching 8 bases. The CDR3 has 13 residues. Germline loops: CDR1 SEHNR, CDR2 FQNEAQ (reference sequence). The trim removed 7 bases at V and 4 bases at J, leaving 6 bases unmatched. In DNA form, the CDR3 reads TGTGCCAGCACCCCGACTAGCGCGTACGAGCAGTACTTC. Translating gives CASTPTSAYEQYF.

The chain has TRBV13 and TRBJ2-1, with D perhaps matching TRBD2 (5 bases). The CDR3 runs 16 residues. The V end lost 7 bases, the J end lost 3 bases, and 19 bases lay between the germline ends. Germline CDR1 and CDR2: PRHDT and FYEKMQ (reference sequence). CDR3: CASNQGPPGIYNEQFF. CDR3 bases: TGTGCCAGCAACCAAGGCCCACCGGGGATCTACAATGAGCAGTTCTTC.

The chain recombines TRBV7-2 with TRBJ1-1; tentative D call: TRBD1 (5 bases). V was pared by 2 bases and J by 6 bases, with 25 bases between. The germline gives CDR1 SGHTA, CDR2 FQGNSA. The CDR3 sequence is 18 residues long. In nucleotides, the CDR3 is TGTGCCAGCAGCTTAATGTCGACAACCGGGGGTACTCGATCTGAAGCTTTCTTT. Translating gives CASSLMSTTGGTRSEAFF. Complete variable domain (other parts from reference TRBV7-2 and TRBJ1-1): GAGVSQSPSNKVTEKGKDVELRCDPISGHTALYWYRQSLGQGLEFLIYFQGNSAPDKSGLPSDRFSAERTGGSVSTLTIQRTQQEDSAVYLCASSLMSTTGGTRSEAFFGQGTRLTVV.

This clonotype has a single count. The rearrangement uses TRBV27 and TRBJ2-1; D call uncertain. The CDR3 runs to 14 residues. Germline V gene lookup returns CDR1 MNHEY and CDR2 SMNVEV (reference sequence). V was trimmed by 1 base and J by 6 bases, leaving 10 bases between them. The CDR3 is CASSLLNPGNEQFF. CDR3 DNA: TGTGCCAGCAGTTTATTAAACCCAGGCAATGAGCAGTTCTTC.

This chain joins TRBV7-3 and TRBJ2-1; 13 bases agree with TRBD2. Per germline, CDR1 SGHTA and CDR2 FQGTGA. The CDR3 loop spans 16 amino acids. V trimming: 5 bases; J trimming: 6 bases; junction bases outside the gene matches: 7. This CDR3 reads CASSLLAGGRSNEQFF. CDR3 nucleotide sequence: TGTGCCAGCAGCCTACTAGCGGGAGGGCGCAGCAATGAGCAGTTCTTC. Filled out from reference TRBV7-3 and TRBJ2-1, the complete variable domain reads GAGVSQTPSNKVTEKGKYVELRCDPISGHTALYWYRQSLGQGPEFLIYFQGTGAADDSGLPNDRFFAVRPEGSVSTLKIQRTERGDSAVYLCASSLLAGGRSNEQFFGPGTRLTVL.

The genes are TRBV6-5 and TRBJ1-1; no clear D gene. The CDR3 sequence is 16 residues long. Deletions cut 7 bases from V and 0 bases from J, with 18 bases between. Germline CDR1 and CDR2: MNHEY and SVGAGI. The chain's CDR3 is CASIFREVSMNTEAFF. The CDR3 nucleotides are TGTGCCAGCATTTTCAGAGAGGTGAGCATGAACACTGAAGCTTTCTTT.

The chain links TRBV2 to TRBJ2-2; D not certain. The V gene's germline CDR1 is SNHLY and CDR2 FYNNEI. Trimming shortened V by 1 base and J by 6 bases, and 6 bases separated the two germline ends. This CDR3 has 13 amino acids. CDR3 loop: CASSEGSAGELFF. The CDR3, as DNA: TGTGCCAGCAGTGAAGGGTCCGCCGGGGAGCTGTTTTTT.

This clonotype was observed a few times. The V and J genes are TRBV5-6 and TRBJ2-2; no clear D gene. Germline V gene sequence: CDR1 SGHDT, CDR2 YYEEEE. This CDR3 comprises 14 residues. V lost 0 bases and J lost 2, with 5 bases in between. CDR3 DNA sequence: TGTGCCAGCAGCTTGGCCCGAAACACCGGGGAGCTGTTTTTT. Translated: CASSLARNTGELFF. Full variable domain (rest looked up from reference TRBV5-6 and TRBJ2-2): DAGVTQSPTHLIKTRGQQVTLRCSPKSGHDTVSWYQQALGQGPQFIFQYYEEEERQRGNFPDRFSGHQFPNYSSELNVNALLLGDSALYLCASSLARNTGELFFGEGSRLTVL.

J is TRBJ2-2 and V is TRBV28; D remains unclear. CDR3 length equals 13 residues. Germline values: CDR1 MDHEN, CDR2 SYDVKM. V lost 6 bases and J 9 bases, leaving 14 bases between the germline ends. The DNA of the CDR3 is TGTGCCAGCAGCGGCGACGCCGCCCGGGAGCTGTTTTTT. It is translated as CASSGDAARELFF.

The genes are TRBV12-3 or TRBV12-4 and TRBJ2-5; D unclear. This CDR3 region has 15 residues. Trimming took 4 bases from V and 0 from J, leaving 12 bases between them. The CDR3: CASSSPPPYQETQYF. CDR3 nucleotide sequence: TGTGCCAGCAGTTCTCCCCCCCCGTACCAAGAGACCCAGTACTTC.

The rearrangement joins TRBV12-3 or TRBV12-4 to TRBJ2-1; 10 bases are a match to TRBD2. Trimming at V came to 0 bases and at J to 6 bases, leaving 5 bases not matched to a gene. This CDR3 contains 16 residues. The CDR3 DNA is TGTGCCAGCAGTTTAGCGGGACTAGCGTACCTCAATGAGCAGTTCTTC. Translated, it gives CASSLAGLAYLNEQFF.

The J gene is TRBJ2-7, the V gene TRBV9, with 9 nucleotides matching TRBD2. The J segment lost 1 base and the V segment lost 7 bases, leaving 12 bases of the junction unmatched. From germline, CDR1 is SGDLS and CDR2 YYNGEE. The CDR3 extends over 16 amino acids. The CDR3 sequence is CASGQGKSGRSYEQYF. The CDR3 DNA reads TGTGCCAGCGGCCAGGGTAAGAGCGGGAGGTCCTACGAGCAGTACTTC.